These 17 T cell receptor beta chains were sequenced from one sample in a study of blood T cells in healthy people across ages. Combining a sample-barcoded 5' primer with a J-beta primer mix, a second PCR ran for roughly 7 to 12 cycles. Using its own MiXCR run on the 5' RACE reads, TCRdb lists one record per CDR3 protein. There are 800,000 to 1,300,000 distinct CDR3 sequences in the sample; under 30% occur only once, and around 0.75% lies in the top ten. The same data also went into a second study, on T cells of mothers and their children.

Sequences were obtained from blood. The source is a girl aged 2 to 9 in good health.

Of note for this clonotype: Its ends do not fully match the called genes, so a read error is possible. This chain connects TRBV7-7 to TRBJ2-7; 8 bases are a match to TRBD2. This CDR3 comprises 15 residues. CDR1 is SSHAT, CDR2 FNYEAQ, per germline (reference sequence). CDR3 residues: CASSSGLAHDYEQYF. DNA for the CDR3: TGTGCTAGCAGCTCAGGACTAGCCCACGACTACGAGCAGTACTTC.

This clonotype was seen a handful of times. The chain recombines TRBV28 with TRBJ2-5; TRBD2 agrees at 9 bases. The J segment lost 11 bases and the V segment lost 4 bases, leaving 14 bases of the junction unmatched. The CDR3 has 15 amino acids. From germline, CDR1 is MDHEN and CDR2 SYDVKM. The CDR3 DNA reads as TGTGCCAGCAGTTCCGGGACTAGCCCAAACGCCGCGCAGTACTTC. This gives the protein CASSSGTSPNAAQYF.

V is TRBV14 and J is TRBJ1-1; D gene ambiguous. There are 19 residues in the CDR3. With 2 bases removed from V and 11 bases from J, the gap between germline ends came to 33 bases. Germline V gene sequence: CDR1 SGHDN, CDR2 FVKESK. The CDR3 region has the DNA TGTGCCAGCAGCCAAATTCCTAAGGAAGAACCGCAAGTACCCTATGGGGCTTTCTTT. This gives the protein CASSQIPKEEPQVPYGAFF. Complete variable domain (other parts from reference TRBV14 and TRBJ1-1): EAGVTQFPSHSVIEKGQTVTLRCDPISGHDNLYWYRRVMGKEIKFLLHFVKESKQDESGMPNNRFLAERTGGTYSTLKVQPAELEDSGVYFCASSQIPKEEPQVPYGAFFGQGTRLTVV.

The chain links TRBV4-3 to TRBJ1-2; no firm D call. This CDR3 spans 16 amino acids. The ends were cut back, 0 bases at V and 9 bases at J, with 20 bases in the middle. Germline-derived CDR1 and CDR2 are LGHNA and YSLEER. The CDR3 DNA is TGCGCCAGCAGCCAAGAGTTCCAGTTGAGAGAAGAGCGCTACACCTTC. This translates into CASSQEFQLREERYTF.

The chain employs TRBV15 and TRBJ2-6; D unresolved. The CDR3 sequence is 16 residues long. V gave up 0 bases and J gave up 0 bases, with 6 bases separating them. Per germline, CDR1 LNHNV and CDR2 YYDKDF (reference sequence). The CDR3 loop is CATSREKSSGANVLTF. The CDR3 nucleotides are TGTGCCACCAGCAGAGAAAAATCCTCTGGGGCCAACGTCCTGACTTTC.

This clonotype showed up just once. The chain recombines TRBV10-3 with TRBJ1-4; TRBD1 matches 8 bases. Per the germline V gene, CDR1 is ENHRY and CDR2 is SYGVKD. The CDR3 length is 16 residues. Germline trimming cut 8 bases from V and 7 bases from J; bases unmatched to any gene: 15. Written as DNA, the CDR3 is TGTGCCATCTCGGGACAGGATGGGGGGTACGGTGAAAAACTGTTTTTT. Translating it yields CAISGQDGGYGEKLFF.

V gene TRBV29-1 combines with J gene TRBJ1-4, with D uncertain. CDR1 SQVTM and CDR2 ANQGSEA come from the germline V gene. The V end was cut by 5 bases, the J end by 6 bases, with 13 bases between. This CDR3 has 13 amino acids. In nucleotides, the CDR3 is TGCAGCGTTATTGACATTAAGGATGAAAAACTGTTTTTT. This codes for CSVIDIKDEKLFF.

This clonotype was found a few times. The junction departs from the called germline gene at one end, perhaps through a read error. The rearrangement joins TRBV4-3 to TRBJ1-2; D is ambiguous. Germline V lookup: CDR1 LGHNA, CDR2 YSLEER. This CDR3 is 15 amino acids long. CDR3 sequence reads: CASCQDRNPNYGYTF. CDR3 coding DNA: TGCGCCAGCTGCCAAGATAGGAATCCCAACTATGGCTACACCTTC.

The rearrangement uses TRBV7-9 and TRBJ2-5; D ambiguous. The J call may not be correct, given that the DNA end is closer to TRBJ2-7. The CDR3 totals 14 residues. Germline V gene lookup returns CDR1 SEHNR and CDR2 FQNEAQ (reference sequence). CDR3: CASSRNQPPYEQYF. In DNA, the CDR3 is TGTGCCAGCAGCCGCAACCAACCCCCCTACGAGCAGTACTTC.

This chain joins TRBV7-3 and TRBJ2-3; D unclear. Trimming removed 4 bases at V and 1 base at J, with 12 bases between. CDR3 length: 15 amino acids. Germline V CDR1 and CDR2: SGHTA, FQGTGA. CDR3 in DNA: TGTGCCAGCAGCTGGACGCCGGACGGCACAGATACGCAGTATTTT. Protein sequence: CASSWTPDGTDTQYF.

V is TRBV6-5 and J is TRBJ2-1, with 9 bases identical to TRBD1. This CDR3 has 14 residues. The germline V gene has CDR1 MNHEY and CDR2 SVGAGI. After removal of 10 bases from V and 7 bases from J, the junction contained 11 bases not matched to a gene. The CDR3 DNA reads TGTGCCACTGGATCGGGACAGGGAACTAATGAGCAGTTCTTC. Encoded protein: CATGSGQGTNEQFF.

This clonotype has a count of ten or more. This sequence joins TRBV7-9 and TRBJ1-1; weak D call: TRBD1 (5 bases). Per the germline V gene, CDR1 is SEHNR and CDR2 is FQNEAQ (reference sequence). V was cut by 1 base and J by 1 base, with 7 bases left in between. The CDR3 extends over 14 amino acids. CDR3 sequence: CASSLDGGNTEAFF. CDR3 DNA: TGTGCCAGCAGCTTAGATGGGGGGAACACTGAAGCTTTCTTT.

The chain has TRBV7-2 and TRBJ1-6, with 7 bases identical to TRBD1. Trimming at V came to 4 bases and at J to 9 bases, leaving 0 bases not matched to a gene. Germline loops: CDR1 SGHTA, CDR2 FQGNSA. The CDR3 is 12 residues long. CDR3 sequence: CASSYRGSPLHF. The DNA of the CDR3 is TGTGCCAGCAGCTACAGGGGTTCACCCCTCCACTTT.

V gene TRBV12-3 or TRBV12-4 combines with J gene TRBJ1-2; D may be TRBD1 (5 bases). Trimming took 5 bases from V and 7 from J, leaving 14 bases between them. The CDR3 contains 13 residues. The CDR3 bases are TGTGCCAGCAGTCTGCCGGGGGGGAGTGGCTACACCTTC. Translating it yields CASSLPGGSGYTF.

To note about this clonotype: The junction differs from germline at one of its ends, possibly a read error. This chain uses TRBV12-3 or TRBV12-4 with TRBJ2-1, with TRBD1 identical over 8 bases. CDR3 size: 12 residues. CDR3 loop: CVSTRTGKEQFF. In DNA form, the CDR3 reads TGTGTCAGCACCAGGACAGGGAAAGAGCAGTTCTTC.

This clonotype showed up just a few times. The rearrangement links TRBV7-9 to TRBJ1-2, with a weak D call TRBD1 (6 bases). Germline CDR1 SEHNR, CDR2 FQNEAQ (reference sequence). The V end lost 4 bases, the J end lost 0 bases, and 12 bases lay between the germline ends. This CDR3 comprises 15 residues. CDR3 residues: CASSSQDSANYGYTF. CDR3 nucleotides: TGTGCCAGCAGCTCCCAGGACAGTGCTAACTATGGCTACACCTTC.

The chain couples TRBV12-3 or TRBV12-4 to TRBJ1-5; perhaps TRBD1 as D (6 bases). This CDR3 spans 15 amino acids. Trimming shortened V by 6 bases and J by 3 bases, and 15 bases separated the two germline ends. CDR3 sequence reads: CASSPSGATNQPQHF. In DNA, the CDR3 is TGTGCCAGCAGCCCCTCAGGGGCGACCAATCAGCCCCAGCATTTT.